These 18 T cell receptor beta chains were all obtained from the same sample, sequenced in a study of cytomegalovirus exposure and HLA in healthy donors. Primers: 60 Vbeta forward and 13 Jbeta reverse. Profiling relied on immunoSEQ multiplex PCR, and the TCRdb table lists in-frame clones only, not all of them. This sample yields roughly 150,000 clones, of which around 80% are seen a single time; around 1.4% belongs to the top ten. Sequencing was performed on PBMCs. The receptors were sampled from a woman between 18 and 30 years old in good health and CMV-seronegative.

This sequence joins TRBV7-9 and TRBJ1-4; possible D gene TRBD1, 6 bases. The CDR3 covers 19 residues. V dropped 0 bases and J dropped 6 bases, with 23 bases sitting between them. CDR1 and CDR2 (germline): SEHNR, FQNEAQ (reference sequence). Here the CDR3 reads CASSLATGSSGYNDEKLFF. DNA of the CDR3: TGTGCCAGCAGCTTAGCGACAGGATCCTCCGGATACAATGATGAAAAACTGTTTTTT.

This sequence joins TRBV5-6 and TRBJ1-1; D is ambiguous. The germline CDR1 and CDR2 sequences are SGHDT and YYEEEE. V was shortened by 2 bases and J by 5 bases, with 10 bases between the two germline ends. The CDR3 extends over 13 amino acids. The chain's CDR3 is CASSLYSGTEAFF. In nucleotides, the CDR3 is TGTGCCAGCAGCTTATACAGCGGTACTGAAGCTTTCTTT.

The V gene is TRBV30, the J gene TRBJ1-6; tentatively, D is TRBD1 (5 bases). CDR1 GTSNPN and CDR2 SVGIG come from the germline V gene (reference sequence). Trimming shortened V by 3 bases and J by 8 bases, and 17 bases separated the two germline ends. The CDR3 length is 15 residues. The CDR3 DNA sequence: TGTGCCTGGAGGGCCCCGGACGGGGACTATTCACCCCTCCACTTT. Translation gives CAWRAPDGDYSPLHF.

The V call is TRBV5-1, the J call TRBJ2-1; TRBD1 agrees at 8 bases. This CDR3 has 17 amino acids. CDR1 and CDR2 (germline): SGHRS, YFSETQ. The V and J ends lost 0 bases and 6 bases, in that order; junction bases with no gene match: 11. Written as DNA, the CDR3 is TGCGCCAGCAGCTTGGTTAGACCGGACAGGGCCCCCAATGAGCAGTTCTTC. This sequence encodes CASSLVRPDRAPNEQFF.

This clone was found a few times. V usage is TRBV18 and J usage is TRBJ1-2; D unresolved. Germline V gene sequence: CDR1 KGHSH, CDR2 LQKENI. The CDR3 spans 12 residues. Trimming shortened V by 4 bases and J by 4 bases, and 7 bases separated the two germline ends. The chain's CDR3 is CASSLDFYGYTF. In DNA form, the CDR3 reads TGTGCCAGCTCACTAGACTTCTATGGCTACACCTTC. The variable domain in full, completed from reference TRBV18 and TRBJ1-2, reads NAGVMQNPRHLVRRRGQEARLRCSPMKGHSHVYWYRQLPEEGLKFMVYLQKENIIDESGMPKERFSAEFPKEGPSILRIQQVVRGDSAAYFCASSLDFYGYTFGSGTRLTVV.

The chain is built from TRBV9 and TRBJ1-1, with TRBD1 identical over 8 bases. V lost 0 bases and J lost 1; bases outside the gene matches: 5. The CDR3 spans 16 residues. In germline, CDR1 is SGDLS, CDR2 YYNGEE. CDR3 sequence (DNA): TGTGCCAGCAGCGTAGGGACAGGGTTGGGGAACACTGAAGCTTTCTTT. As protein: CASSVGTGLGNTEAFF.

The J gene is TRBJ1-1, the V gene TRBV5-6; no clear D. Trimming shortened V by 4 bases and J by 1 base, and 11 bases separated the two germline ends. Per germline, CDR1 SGHDT and CDR2 YYEEEE. The CDR3 has 14 residues. CDR3 in amino acids: CASSPKRTNTEAFF. The CDR3, as DNA: TGTGCCAGCAGCCCGAAGCGGACGAACACTGAAGCTTTCTTT.

V gene TRBV28 combines with J gene TRBJ2-7; 7 bases match TRBD1. The CDR3 runs to 17 residues. Unmatched junction bases numbered 12, after V lost 2 bases and J lost 2 bases. Germline-derived CDR1 and CDR2 are MDHEN and SYDVKM. The CDR3 nucleotides read TGTGCCAGCAGTTTACCTACAGGGGCGCGCGTTACCTACGAGCAGTACTTC. Translation: CASSLPTGARVTYEQYF.

This chain joins TRBV5-1 and TRBJ2-7, with TRBD2 matching over 13 bases. This CDR3 has 15 amino acids. The V gene's germline CDR1 is SGHRS and CDR2 YFSETQ. With V trimmed by 6 bases and J by 1 base, 4 bases remained unmatched. The CDR3 is CASTGTSGVSYEQYF. DNA of the CDR3: TGCGCCAGCACTGGGACTAGCGGGGTGTCCTACGAGCAGTACTTC.

In this sample, this clone turned up a few times. The V call is TRBV10-3, the J call TRBJ2-3; 8 nucleotides agree with TRBD2. The CDR3 consists of 17 residues. The germline V gene has CDR1 ENHRY and CDR2 SYGVKD. V was pared by 0 bases and J by 0 bases, with 5 bases of the junction left unmatched. In nucleotides, the CDR3 is TGTGCCATCAGTGAGTCTCCTAGCGGGTCAAGCACAGATACGCAGTATTTT. This translates into CAISESPSGSSTDTQYF.

This clone was seen a handful of times. The chain links TRBV7-9 to TRBJ2-7; possible D gene TRBD2, 5 bases. Germline assignment: CDR1 SEHNR and CDR2 FQNEAQ (reference sequence). The CDR3 length is 12 residues. The V and J ends lost 1 base and 6 bases respectively, with 7 bases between them. CDR3 DNA: TGTGCCAGCAGCTTAGATGCGGGCGAGCAGTACTTC. Protein sequence: CASSLDAGEQYF.

The chain couples TRBV18 to TRBJ1-5; D is possibly TRBD1 (6 bases). This CDR3 comprises 15 residues. Germline assignment: CDR1 KGHSH and CDR2 LQKENI. V was trimmed by 4 bases and J by 0 bases, leaving 10 bases between them. The CDR3 is CASSQGQNSNQPQHF. CDR3 nucleotides: TGTGCCAGCTCACAAGGACAGAATAGCAATCAGCCCCAGCATTTT. The whole variable domain, remainder taken from reference TRBV18 and TRBJ1-5, is NAGVMQNPRHLVRRRGQEARLRCSPMKGHSHVYWYRQLPEEGLKFMVYLQKENIIDESGMPKERFSAEFPKEGPSILRIQQVVRGDSAAYFCASSQGQNSNQPQHFGDGTRLSIL.

The chain couples TRBV18 to TRBJ1-2; 8 nucleotides agree with TRBD1. Trimming at V came to 6 bases and at J to 4 bases, leaving 10 bases not matched to a gene. Looked up from germline, CDR1 is KGHSH and CDR2 is LQKENI. The CDR3 has 15 amino acids. The CDR3 sequence is CASSPDRGVSYGYTF. In nucleotides, the CDR3 is TGTGCCAGCTCGCCCGACAGGGGAGTAAGCTATGGCTACACCTTC.

This clone came up a few times. The gene calls are TRBV11-3 and TRBJ2-1; TRBD1 matches 9 bases. The germline gives CDR1 SGHNT, CDR2 YENEEA. The trim removed 4 bases at V and 5 bases at J, leaving 9 bases unmatched. The CDR3 consists of 16 residues. CDR3 amino acids: CASSSGQGEVHNEQFF. The CDR3 DNA is TGTGCCAGCAGCTCGGGACAGGGTGAGGTCCACAATGAGCAGTTCTTC.

The chain carries TRBV19 and TRBJ1-6; TRBD1 might be the D (6 bases). The CDR3 has 17 residues. The germline V and J ends were trimmed by 7 bases and 0 bases, with 16 bases remaining between them. CDR1 LNHDA and CDR2 SQIVND come from the germline V gene (reference sequence). The CDR3 is CASTDGQLSSYNSPLHF. The CDR3 DNA sequence: TGTGCCAGTACCGACGGACAGTTGAGCTCCTATAATTCACCCCTCCACTTT.

The genes are TRBV10-2 and TRBJ2-7; 7 bases map to TRBD1. V shed 3 bases and J 1 base; nucleotides not matched to a gene: 6. CDR3 length equals 15 residues. Looked up from germline, CDR1 is WSHSY and CDR2 is SAAADI. CDR3 loop: CASSETGTASYEQYF. The CDR3 DNA is TGCGCCAGCAGTGAAACCGGGACAGCATCCTACGAGCAGTACTTC.

This clone has only a few counts. The chain is built from TRBV30 and TRBJ2-2, with 8 bases that match TRBD1. The CDR3 sequence is 14 residues long. CDR1 GTSNPN and CDR2 SVGIG come from the germline V gene (reference sequence). After removal of 5 bases from V and 5 bases from J, the junction contained 7 bases not matched to a gene. The chain's CDR3 is CAWLTQGATGELFF. Written as DNA, the CDR3 is TGTGCCTGGCTAACGCAGGGGGCGACCGGGGAGCTGTTTTTT. Full variable domain (rest looked up from reference TRBV30 and TRBJ2-2): SQTIHQWPATLVQPVGSPLSLECTVEGTSNPNLYWYRQAAGRGLQLLFYSVGIGQISSEVPQNLSASRPQDRQFILSSKKLLLSDSGFYLCAWLTQGATGELFFGEGSRLTVL.

Here the CDR3 reads CASPRLSGGATGELFF. Here the CDR3 DNA reads TGTGCAAGTCCCCGGTTGAGCGGGGGGGCCACCGGGGAGCTGTTTTTT. The chain uses TRBV12-2 and TRBJ2-2; the D segment call TRBD2 is taken from the table without a DNA check. TRBV12-2 is assigned pseudogene status. The CDR3 totals 16 residues.